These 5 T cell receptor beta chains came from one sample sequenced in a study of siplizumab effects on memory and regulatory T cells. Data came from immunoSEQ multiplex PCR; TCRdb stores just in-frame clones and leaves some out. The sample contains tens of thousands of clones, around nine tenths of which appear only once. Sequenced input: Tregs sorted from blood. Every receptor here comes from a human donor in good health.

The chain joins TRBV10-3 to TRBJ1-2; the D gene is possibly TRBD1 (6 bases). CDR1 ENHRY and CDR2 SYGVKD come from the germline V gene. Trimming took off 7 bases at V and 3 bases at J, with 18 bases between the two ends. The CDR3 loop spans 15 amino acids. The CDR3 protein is CAIKAGAARDYGYTF. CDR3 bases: TGTGCCATCAAGGCAGGGGCCGCTCGGGACTATGGCTACACCTTC.

CDR3 in amino acids: CAWSQDRGTEAFF. CDR3 bases: TGTGCCTGGAGTCAAGACAGGGGGACTGAAGCTTTCTTT. V gene TRBV30 combines with J gene TRBJ1-1; 9 bases agree with TRBD1. The CDR3 covers 13 residues. Unmatched junction bases numbered 3, after V lost 2 bases and J lost 5 bases. The germline V gene encodes CDR1 GTSNPN and CDR2 SVGIG (reference sequence).

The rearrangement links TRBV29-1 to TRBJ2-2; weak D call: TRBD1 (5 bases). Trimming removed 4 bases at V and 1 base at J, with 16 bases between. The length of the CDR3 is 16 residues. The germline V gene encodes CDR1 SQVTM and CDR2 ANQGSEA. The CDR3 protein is CSVVGRATMNTGELFF. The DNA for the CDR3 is TGCAGCGTTGTAGGCAGGGCTACGATGAACACCGGGGAGCTGTTTTTT.

CDR3 in DNA: TGTGCTAGTGGAAGACAGGGGGTGAGCAATCAGCCCCAGCATTTT. It is translated as CASGRQGVSNQPQHF. This chain links TRBV12-5 with TRBJ1-5; 9 bases map to TRBD1. This CDR3 contains 15 residues. The V gene end was trimmed by 6 bases and the J gene end by 1 base; junction bases not matched to a gene: 4. CDR1 is LGHNT, CDR2 FRNRAP, per germline. Full variable domain (rest looked up from reference TRBV12-5 and TRBJ1-5): DARVTQTPRHKVTEMGQEVTMRCQPILGHNTVFWYRQTMMQGLELLAYFRNRAPLDDSGMPKDRFSAEMPDATLATLKIQPSEPRDSAVYFCASGRQGVSNQPQHFGDGTRLSIL.

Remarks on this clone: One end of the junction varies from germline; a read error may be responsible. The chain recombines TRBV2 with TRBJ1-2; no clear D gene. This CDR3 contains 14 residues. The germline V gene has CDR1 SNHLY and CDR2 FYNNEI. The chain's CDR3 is CASSEEGWGYGYTF. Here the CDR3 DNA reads TGTGCCAGCAGCGAAGAGGGTTGGGGCTATGGCTACACCTTC.